The clone carrying this T cell receptor (beta chain) was observed a few times. What it binds is unknown. Produced via immunoSEQ multiplex PCR; TCRdb's table is partial and in-frame only. The sample contains some 58,000 clones, over 70% of which appear only once. This sample was taken from a study of T cell responses to AZD1222 COVID-19 vaccine. Study-level results: As reported, nearly half of all spike-specific TCRs target variant regions that are unmutated. Increased Spike-specific TCR breadth and depth were observed after two AZD1222 doses.

The CDR3 is 15 amino acids. With 8 bases clipped from V and 0 bases from J, the junction kept 8 bases outside the gene matches. CDR1 and CDR2 (germline): MNHEY, SVGAGI. The source of this sequence is an adult who received the AZD1222 COVID-19 vaccine. J is TRBJ1-1 and V is TRBV6-5, with 8 bases fitting TRBD1. The source material was peripheral blood, sampled 28 days after the second AZD1222 dose. The DNA for the CDR3 is TGTGCCAGCCAACAGGGGGGGGACCTGAACACTGAAGCTTTCTTT. Its protein product is CASQQGGDLNTEAFF.